The 4 T cell receptor beta chains listed next were all sequenced from one sample in a study of blood T cell repertoires in COVID-19. The table came from immunoSEQ multiplex PCR; TCRdb's copy has only in-frame clones and leaves some out. The data contain around 270,000 clones, around 85% of them seen just once; the ten biggest clones take up approximately 0.94%. The sequenced sample consisted of peripheral blood. Source of these receptors: a human donor with COVID-19, enrolled during active disease. The donor label of this sample is uncertain.

V and J are TRBV11-2 and TRBJ1-5; 10 bases map to TRBD1. The trim removed 3 bases at V and 5 bases at J, leaving 1 base unmatched. This CDR3 comprises 14 residues. CDR1 and CDR2 from the germline V gene are SGHAT and FQNNGV. The CDR3 region has the DNA TGTGCCAGCAGCTTCGGGACAGGGGATCAGCCCCAGCATTTT. This gives the protein CASSFGTGDQPQHF. Full variable domain (outside the CDR3, taken from reference TRBV11-2 and TRBJ1-5): EAGVAQSPRYKIIEKRQSVAFWCNPISGHATLYWYQQILGQGPKLLIQFQNNGVVDDSQLPKDRFSAERLKGVDSTLKIQPAKLEDSAVYLCASSFGTGDQPQHFGDGTRLSIL.

This clone appeared once. The identical CDR3 is also encoded by other nucleotide sequences in the sample. V and J are TRBV7-3 and TRBJ2-3; D may be TRBD2 (6 bases). The germline V and J ends were trimmed by 3 bases and 3 bases, with 7 bases remaining between them. This CDR3 is 13 amino acids long. Germline V gene lookup returns CDR1 SGHTA and CDR2 FQGTGA. The CDR3 DNA is TGTGCCAGCAGCTTCCGGGGGACAGATACGCAGTATTTT. It translates to CASSFRGTDTQYF.

This clone was picked up a small number of times. V gene TRBV7-2 combines with J gene TRBJ2-1; the D is unclear. Germline assignment: CDR1 SGHTA and CDR2 FQGNSA. CDR3 length: 12 residues. With 5 bases removed from V and 8 bases from J, the gap between germline ends came to 10 bases. The CDR3 loop is CASSRRVDEQFF. Written as DNA, the CDR3 is TGTGCCAGCAGCCGTAGAGTCGATGAGCAGTTCTTC.

The V call is TRBV5-1, the J call TRBJ2-1, with TRBD1 identical over 9 bases. CDR1 is SGHRS, CDR2 YFSETQ, per germline. The V gene end was trimmed by 5 bases and the J gene end by 6 bases; junction bases not matched to a gene: 0. The CDR3 covers 12 residues. The chain's CDR3 is CASRTGGNEQFF. CDR3 nucleotides: TGCGCCAGCAGGACAGGGGGCAATGAGCAGTTCTTC. The entire variable domain, with the rest obtained from reference TRBV5-1 and TRBJ2-1, is as follows: KAGVTQTPRYLIKTRGQQVTLSCSPISGHRSVSWYQQTPGQGLQFLFEYFSETQRNKGNFPGRFSGRQFSNSRSEMNVSTLELGDSALYLCASRTGGNEQFFGPGTRLTVL.